This TCR beta chain was sequenced during a study of cytomegalovirus exposure and HLA in healthy donors. Study overall: Across a few hundred genotyped donors, over 70% landed in the Caucasian-associated ancestry cluster.

Findings of the study overall: Cytomegalovirus-associated TCR beta chains were listed, numbering some 150.

The study ran its PCR with 60 Vbeta and 13 Jbeta primers. Original data processing: Later work found tens of millions of unique TCR beta chains, with about 10 million shared. Profiling relied on immunoSEQ multiplex PCR, and the TCRdb table lists in-frame clones only, not all of them. D and trimming were read from the DNA, whereas the V and J calls and clone size are those reported in that table. Among about 110,000 clones listed, approximately 84% were seen once. V was cut by 7 bases and J by 4 bases, with 14 bases left in between. This CDR3 spans 15 amino acids. Germline-derived CDR1 and CDR2 are MNHNS and SASEGT. With respect to this clone: Its antigen is as yet unknown.

Donors likely had unrecorded immune exposures despite being nominally healthy when sampled. The sequence derives from a male donor in good health and CMV-seronegative. The J gene is TRBJ2-6, the V gene TRBV6-1; D remains ambiguous. The sample was PBMCs. This chain's CDR3 is CASTPLEPGANVLTF. DNA for the CDR3: TGTGCCAGCACTCCTCTAGAGCCGGGGGCCAACGTCCTGACTTTC.